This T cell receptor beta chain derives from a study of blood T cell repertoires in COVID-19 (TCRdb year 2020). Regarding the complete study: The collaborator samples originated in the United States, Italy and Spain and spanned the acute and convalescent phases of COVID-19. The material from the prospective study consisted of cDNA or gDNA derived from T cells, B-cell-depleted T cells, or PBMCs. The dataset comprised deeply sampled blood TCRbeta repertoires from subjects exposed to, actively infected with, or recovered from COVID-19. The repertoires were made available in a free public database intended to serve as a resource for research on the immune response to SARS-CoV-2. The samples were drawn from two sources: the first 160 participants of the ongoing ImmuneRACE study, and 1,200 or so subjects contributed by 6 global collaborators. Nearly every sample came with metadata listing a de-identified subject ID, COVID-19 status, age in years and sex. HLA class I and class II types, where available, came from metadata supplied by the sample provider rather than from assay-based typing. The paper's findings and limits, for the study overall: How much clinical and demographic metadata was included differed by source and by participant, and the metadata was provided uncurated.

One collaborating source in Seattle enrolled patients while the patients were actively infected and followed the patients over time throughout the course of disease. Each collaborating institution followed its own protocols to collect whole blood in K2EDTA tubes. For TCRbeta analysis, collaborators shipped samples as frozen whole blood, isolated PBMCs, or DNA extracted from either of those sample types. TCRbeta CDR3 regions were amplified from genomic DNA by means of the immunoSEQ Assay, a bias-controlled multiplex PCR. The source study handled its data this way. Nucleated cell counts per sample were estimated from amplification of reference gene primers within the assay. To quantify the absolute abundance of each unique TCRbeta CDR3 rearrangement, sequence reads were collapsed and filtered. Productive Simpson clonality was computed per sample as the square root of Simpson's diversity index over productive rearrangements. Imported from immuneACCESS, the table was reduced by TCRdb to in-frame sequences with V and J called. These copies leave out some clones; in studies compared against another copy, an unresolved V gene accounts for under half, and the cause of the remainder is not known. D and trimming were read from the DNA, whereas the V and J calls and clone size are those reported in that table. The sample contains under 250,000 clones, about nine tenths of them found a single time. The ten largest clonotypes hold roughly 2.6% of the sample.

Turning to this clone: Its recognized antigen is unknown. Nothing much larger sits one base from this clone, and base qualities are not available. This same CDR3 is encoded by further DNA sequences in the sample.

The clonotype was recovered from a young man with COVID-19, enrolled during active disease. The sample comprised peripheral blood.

The bases are TGTGCCAGCAGCTTAGACAGGGGGCGAACTGAAGCTTTCTTT. This gives the protein CASSLDRGRTEAFF. The chain uses TRBV7-2 and TRBJ1-1, with TRBD1 matching 9 junction bases. Germline trimming: 1 base from V, 5 bases from J; junction bases outside gene matches: 2. Taken from cysteine to phenylalanine, the CDR3 has 14 residues. Left in the record is the CDR3 DNA by itself, 42 bases read in frame from the first base. According to the germline V gene, CDR1 reads SGHTA and CDR2 reads FQGNSA.